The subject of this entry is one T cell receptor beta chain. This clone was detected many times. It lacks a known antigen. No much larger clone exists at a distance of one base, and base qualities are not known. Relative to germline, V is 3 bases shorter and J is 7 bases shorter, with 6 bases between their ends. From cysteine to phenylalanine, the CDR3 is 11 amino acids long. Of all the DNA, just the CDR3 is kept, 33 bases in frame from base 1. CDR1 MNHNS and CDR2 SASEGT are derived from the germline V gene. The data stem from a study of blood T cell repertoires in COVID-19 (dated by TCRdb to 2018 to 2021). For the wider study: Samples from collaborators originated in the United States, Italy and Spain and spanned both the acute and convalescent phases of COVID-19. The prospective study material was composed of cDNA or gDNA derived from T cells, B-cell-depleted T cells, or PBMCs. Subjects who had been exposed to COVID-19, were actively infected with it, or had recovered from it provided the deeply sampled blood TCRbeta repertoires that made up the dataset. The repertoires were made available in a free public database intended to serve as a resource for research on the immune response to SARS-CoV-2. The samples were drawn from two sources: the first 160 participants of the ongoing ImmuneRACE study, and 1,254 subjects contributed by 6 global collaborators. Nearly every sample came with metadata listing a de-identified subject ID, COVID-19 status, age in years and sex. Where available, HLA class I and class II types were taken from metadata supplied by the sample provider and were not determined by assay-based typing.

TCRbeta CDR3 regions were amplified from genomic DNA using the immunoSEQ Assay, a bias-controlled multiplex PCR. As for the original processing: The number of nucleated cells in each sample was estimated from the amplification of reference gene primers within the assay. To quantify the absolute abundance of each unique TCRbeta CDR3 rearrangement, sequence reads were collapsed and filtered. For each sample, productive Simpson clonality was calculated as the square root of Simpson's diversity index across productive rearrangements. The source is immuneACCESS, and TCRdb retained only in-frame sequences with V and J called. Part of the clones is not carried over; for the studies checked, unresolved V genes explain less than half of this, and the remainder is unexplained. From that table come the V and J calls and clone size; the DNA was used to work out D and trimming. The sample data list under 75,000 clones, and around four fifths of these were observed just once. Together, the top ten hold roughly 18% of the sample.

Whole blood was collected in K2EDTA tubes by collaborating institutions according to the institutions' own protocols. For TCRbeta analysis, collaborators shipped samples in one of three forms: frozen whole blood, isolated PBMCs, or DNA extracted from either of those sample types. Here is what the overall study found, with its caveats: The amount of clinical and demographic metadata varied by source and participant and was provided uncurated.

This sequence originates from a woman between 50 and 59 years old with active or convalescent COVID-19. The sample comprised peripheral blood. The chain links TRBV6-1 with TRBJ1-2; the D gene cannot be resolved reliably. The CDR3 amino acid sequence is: CASSDTIGYTF. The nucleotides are TGTGCCAGCAGTGATACAATTGGCTACACCTTC.